The next 22 T cell receptor beta chains were all read from a single sample in a study of CD8+ T cells in alopecia areata. Sampling of alopecia areata patients yielded lesional scalp punch biopsies as well as peripheral blood. In each case, RNA was isolated and then reverse transcribed into cDNA as the sequencing template. Profiled with immunoSEQ multiplex PCR; TCRdb holds only in-frame clones, not every one. The data show over 15,000 clones, 45% to 65% seen once. The specimen was skin. These receptors were collected from a human donor with alopecia areata.

This sequence joins TRBV25-1 and TRBJ1-4; weak D call: TRBD1 (6 bases). With 5 bases removed from V and 8 bases from J, the gap between germline ends came to 21 bases. Germline V CDR1 and CDR2: MGHDK, SYGVNS. This CDR3 spans 16 amino acids. CDR3 in DNA: TGTGCCAGCAGTAATACACGGGGGGCGATCGGGGAAAAACTGTTTTTT. Amino acids: CASSNTRGAIGEKLFF.

The chain joins TRBV7-3 to TRBJ2-7; D unresolved. Per the germline V gene, CDR1 is SGHTA and CDR2 is FQGTGA. CDR3 size: 15 residues. Trimming pared 2 bases from V and 2 bases from J, leaving 13 bases between. The CDR3 reads CASSLDVGSAYEQYF. CDR3 in DNA: TGTGCCAGCAGCTTAGACGTTGGCAGTGCCTACGAGCAGTACTTC.

The J gene is TRBJ1-5, the V gene TRBV11-2; the D is unclear. In germline, CDR1 is SGHAT, CDR2 FQNNGV. The CDR3 runs 13 residues. V lost 3 bases, J lost 5 bases, and 8 bases lay in between. In DNA, the CDR3 is TGTGCCAGCAGCTTCGCTGTCGATCAGCCCCAGCATTTT. This translates into CASSFAVDQPQHF.

The V call is TRBV21-1, the J call TRBJ2-7; the D call in the table, TRBD1, was not verified against the DNA. TRBV21-1 is a pseudogene locus. The CDR3 runs to 14 residues. The CDR3 DNA follows: TGTGCCAGCAGCTTACCCAGGGATTCGTACGAGCAGTACTTC. Amino acids: CASSLPRDSYEQYF.

This clone was counted a few times. This chain links TRBV11-2 with TRBJ2-2, with 7 bases matching TRBD2. CDR3 length: 17 residues. CDR1 is SGHAT and CDR2 is FQNNGV in the germline V gene. V lost 4 bases, J lost 6 bases, and 14 bases stayed unmatched. The CDR3 bases are TGTGCCAGCAGCTCCACGAGCGGGGAGGGCCTAGCCGGGGAGCTGTTTTTT. This sequence encodes CASSSTSGEGLAGELFF.

J is TRBJ2-7 and V is TRBV9; 9 bases agree with TRBD2. The CDR3 is made up of 15 amino acids. The germline V gene encodes CDR1 SGDLS and CDR2 YYNGEE. Trimming at V came to 0 bases and at J to 2 bases, leaving 3 bases not matched to a gene. The CDR3 DNA follows: TGTGCCAGCAGCGTAGGTGCGGGAGGGGCCTACGAGCAGTACTTC. Translated: CASSVGAGGAYEQYF.

This chain uses TRBV6-1 with TRBJ1-5, with D possibly matching TRBD1 (6 bases). CDR1 MNHNS and CDR2 SASEGT come from the germline V gene. Trimming took off 7 bases at V and 3 bases at J, with 16 bases between the two ends. The CDR3 sequence is 15 residues long. CDR3 residues: CASMTIGQTNQPQHF. The CDR3 coding sequence is TGTGCCAGCATGACCATAGGACAGACCAATCAGCCCCAGCATTTT.

V gene TRBV6-5 combines with J gene TRBJ2-3; D is unclear. CDR3 size: 11 residues. Germline CDR1 is MNHEY and CDR2 is SVGAGI. V lost 4 bases and J lost 6, with 5 bases in between. CDR3 loop: CASSWRDTQYF. DNA of the CDR3: TGTGCCAGCAGTTGGCGGGATACGCAGTATTTT.

This clone was seen a few times. J is TRBJ1-5 and V is TRBV21-1. TRBV21-1 is labeled a pseudogene. CDR3 size: 16 residues. The chain's CDR3 is CASICPRGRVNQPQHF. The CDR3 nucleotides read TGTGCCAGCATTTGCCCCCGGGGCAGGGTCAATCAGCCCCAGCATTTT.

The table lists this clone with a few counts. V is TRBV6-1 and J is TRBJ2-7, with D possibly TRBD2 on 6 matching bases. Trimming removed 4 bases at V and 6 bases at J, with 16 bases between. The CDR3 extends over 14 amino acids. Germline lookup yields CDR1 MNHNS and CDR2 SASEGT. In nucleotides, the CDR3 is TGTGCCAGCAGTGCCGTGGAGGGTCGAGGCGAGCAGTACTTC. Amino acids: CASSAVEGRGEQYF.

This chain links TRBV4-1 with TRBJ2-5; 9 positions match TRBD1. CDR1 and CDR2 from the germline V gene are MGHRA and YSYEKL. Trimming cost V 1 base and J 2 bases; bases outside gene matches: 8. The CDR3 length is 17 residues. The CDR3 DNA reads as TGCGCCAGCAGCCAAGTTTTCTCGGACAGGGGACAAGAGACCCAGTACTTC. Amino acids: CASSQVFSDRGQETQYF.

This chain connects TRBV7-8 to TRBJ1-3; no firm D call. This CDR3 comprises 15 residues. Germline CDR1 and CDR2: SGHVS and FQNEAQ. Trimming took 5 bases from V and 0 from J, leaving 11 bases between them. The CDR3 sequence is CASSEDGSSGNTIYF. The CDR3 DNA reads TGTGCCAGCAGCGAGGACGGTAGCTCTGGAAACACCATATATTTT.

This clone turned up a few times. The chain combines TRBV19 with TRBJ2-2; 14 nucleotides line up with TRBD2. J gave up 6 bases and V 6 bases, and 12 bases lay outside the gene matches. Germline CDR1 LNHDA, CDR2 SQIVND (reference sequence). This CDR3 is built from 18 residues. Here the CDR3 DNA reads TGTGCCAGTAGACAGACGATTGTGGGACTAGCGGGAGCCGGGGAGCTGTTTTTT. It is translated as CASRQTIVGLAGAGELFF.

The genes are TRBV27 and TRBJ2-1, with D perhaps TRBD2 (6 bases). The V gene lost 3 bases and the J gene lost 5 bases, with 17 bases spanning the gap. Germline values: CDR1 MNHEY, CDR2 SMNVEV (reference sequence). The CDR3 has 16 residues. CDR3: CASSLVRELRDNEQFF. As DNA, the CDR3 is TGTGCCAGCAGTTTGGTTCGGGAGCTACGAGACAATGAGCAGTTCTTC.

The V gene is TRBV4-1, the J gene TRBJ1-5; D might be TRBD1 (5 bases). V was clipped by 0 bases and J by 6 bases, with 12 bases between them. Germline V gives CDR1 MGHRA, CDR2 YSYEKL. This CDR3 has 15 amino acids. For the CDR3, the DNA is TGCGCCAGCAGCCAAGATCGCAACCAGGGTCAGCCCCAGCATTTT. Translated: CASSQDRNQGQPQHF.

The gene calls are TRBV7-3 and TRBJ2-5, with TRBD1 matching over 7 bases. V dropped 4 bases and J dropped 4; count of bases not matched to a gene: 9. Germline-derived CDR1 and CDR2 are SGHTA and FQGTGA. CDR3 size: 15 residues. The DNA for the CDR3 is TGTGCCAGCAGCTATTACAGGGGCAGGGGAGAGACCCAGTACTTC. This sequence encodes CASSYYRGRGETQYF. Looking up the rest from reference TRBV7-3 and TRBJ2-5 gives the full variable domain: GAGVSQTPSNKVTEKGKYVELRCDPISGHTALYWYRQSLGQGPEFLIYFQGTGAADDSGLPNDRFFAVRPEGSVSTLKIQRTERGDSAVYLCASSYYRGRGETQYFGPGTRLLVL.

V usage is TRBV6-6 and J usage is TRBJ2-1; no firm D call. V was cut by 0 bases and J by 0 bases, with 9 bases left in between. The CDR3 is 16 residues long. Germline loops: CDR1 MNHNY, CDR2 SVGAGI (reference sequence). CDR3 protein: CASSYSTRNSYNEQFF. The DNA for the CDR3 is TGTGCCAGCAGTTACTCAACTCGTAACTCCTACAATGAGCAGTTCTTC.

There are a few counts of this clone. The chain carries TRBV4-1 and TRBJ2-1; tentatively, D is TRBD2 (6 bases). V was clipped by 1 base and J by 0 bases, with 7 bases between them. The CDR3 consists of 15 residues. The germline CDR1 and CDR2 sequences are MGHRA and YSYEKL. The CDR3 protein is CASSQGDFSYNEQFF. The CDR3 DNA sequence: TGCGCCAGCAGCCAAGGGGACTTCTCCTACAATGAGCAGTTCTTC.

By share, this clone ranks as medium-sized (0.01 to 0.1%). V usage is TRBV7-9 and J usage is TRBJ2-6; TRBD1 agrees at 8 bases. V was pared by 4 bases and J by 0 bases, with 8 bases of the junction left unmatched. The CDR3 runs to 18 residues. The germline CDR1 and CDR2 sequences are SEHNR and FQNEAQ (reference sequence). The CDR3 DNA reads as TGTGCCAGCAGCTCTGGACAGGGACACCTCTCTGGGGCCAACGTCCTGACTTTC. Translated: CASSSGQGHLSGANVLTF.

This chain joins TRBV27 and TRBJ2-7, with TRBD2 as a possible D gene (6 bases). CDR1 is MNHEY, CDR2 SMNVEV, per germline (reference sequence). The CDR3 runs 15 residues. Trimming cost V 5 bases and J 1 base, with 15 bases left between them. Here the CDR3 reads CASSLRGVKSYEQYF. DNA of the CDR3: TGTGCCAGCAGTCTGCGGGGAGTGAAGTCCTACGAGCAGTACTTC.

This clone turned up a few times. J is TRBJ2-1 and V is TRBV25-1; 7 bases are a match to TRBD1. The CDR3 has 14 residues. With V trimmed by 3 bases and J by 6 bases, 5 bases remained unmatched. CDR1 and CDR2 from the germline V gene are MGHDK and SYGVNS. The CDR3 region is CASSDRGFPNEQFF. The DNA of the CDR3 is TGTGCCAGCAGTGACAGGGGGTTTCCCAATGAGCAGTTCTTC.

The chain joins TRBV7-2 to TRBJ2-6; a weak D match, TRBD2 (5 bases). Per the germline V gene, CDR1 is SGHTA and CDR2 is FQGNSA. The CDR3 contains 17 residues. The V and J ends lost 0 bases and 3 bases respectively, with 12 bases between them. CDR3 sequence reads: CASSLAPTRVGANVLTF. CDR3 bases: TGTGCCAGCAGCTTAGCCCCCACTAGGGTTGGGGCCAACGTCCTGACTTTC.